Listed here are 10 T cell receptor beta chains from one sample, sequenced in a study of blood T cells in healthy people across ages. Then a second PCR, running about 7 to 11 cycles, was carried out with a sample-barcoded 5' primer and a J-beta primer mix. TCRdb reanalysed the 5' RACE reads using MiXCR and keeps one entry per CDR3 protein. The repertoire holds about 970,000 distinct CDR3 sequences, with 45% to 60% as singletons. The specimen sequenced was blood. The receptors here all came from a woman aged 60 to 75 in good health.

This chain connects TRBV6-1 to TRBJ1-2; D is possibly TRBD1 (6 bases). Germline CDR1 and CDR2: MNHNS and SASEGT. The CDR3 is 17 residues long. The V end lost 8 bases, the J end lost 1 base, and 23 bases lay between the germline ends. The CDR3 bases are TGTGCCAGCCAGTCCCCACAGGGTACCGATCGTAACTATGGCTACACCTTC. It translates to CASQSPQGTDRNYGYTF.

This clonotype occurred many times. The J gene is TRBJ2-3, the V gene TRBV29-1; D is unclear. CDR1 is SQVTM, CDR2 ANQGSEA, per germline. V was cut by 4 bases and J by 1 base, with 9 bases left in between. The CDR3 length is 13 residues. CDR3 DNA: TGCAGCGTTGGGGGATTCGGCACAGATACGCAGTATTTT. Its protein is CSVGGFGTDTQYF.

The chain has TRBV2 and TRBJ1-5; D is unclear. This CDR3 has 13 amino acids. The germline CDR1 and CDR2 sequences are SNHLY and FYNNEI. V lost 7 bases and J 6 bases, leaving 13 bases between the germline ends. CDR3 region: CASTSGGSQPQHF. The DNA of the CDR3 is TGTGCCAGCACCAGCGGTGGAAGTCAGCCCCAGCATTTT.

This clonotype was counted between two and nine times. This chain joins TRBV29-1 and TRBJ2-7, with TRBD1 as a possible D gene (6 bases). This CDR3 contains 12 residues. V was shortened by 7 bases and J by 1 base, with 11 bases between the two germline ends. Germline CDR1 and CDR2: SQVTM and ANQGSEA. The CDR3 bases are TGCAGCGCGGAAACAGGGTCCTACGAGCAGTACTTC. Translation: CSAETGSYEQYF.

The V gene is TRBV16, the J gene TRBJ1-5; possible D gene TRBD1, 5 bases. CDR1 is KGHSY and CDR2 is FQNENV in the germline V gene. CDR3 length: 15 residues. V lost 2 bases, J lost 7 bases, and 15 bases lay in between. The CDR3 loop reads CASSQAGGFGQPQHF. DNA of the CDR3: TGTGCCAGCAGCCAAGCGGGGGGTTTCGGGCAGCCCCAGCATTTT.

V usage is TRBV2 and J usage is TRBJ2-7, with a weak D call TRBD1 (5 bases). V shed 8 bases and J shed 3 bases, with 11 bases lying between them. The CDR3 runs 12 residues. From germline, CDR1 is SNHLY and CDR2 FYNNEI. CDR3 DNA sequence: TGTGCCAGCTACGGACAACTCTACGAGCAGTACTTC. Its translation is CASYGQLYEQYF.

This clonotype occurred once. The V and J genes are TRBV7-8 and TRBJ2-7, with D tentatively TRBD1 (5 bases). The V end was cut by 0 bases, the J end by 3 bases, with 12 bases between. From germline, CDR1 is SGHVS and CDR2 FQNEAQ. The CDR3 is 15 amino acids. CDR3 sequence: CASSLAPDILYEQYF. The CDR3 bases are TGTGCCAGCAGCTTAGCTCCGGACATACTCTACGAGCAGTACTTC.

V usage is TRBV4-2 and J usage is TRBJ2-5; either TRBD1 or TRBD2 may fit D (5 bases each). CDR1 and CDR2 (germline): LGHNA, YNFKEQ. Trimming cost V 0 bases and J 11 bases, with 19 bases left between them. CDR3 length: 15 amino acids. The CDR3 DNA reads TGTGCCAGCAGCCAAGATAGAGCCAGTCAGGGAGAGCAGTACTTC. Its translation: CASSQDRASQGEQYF.

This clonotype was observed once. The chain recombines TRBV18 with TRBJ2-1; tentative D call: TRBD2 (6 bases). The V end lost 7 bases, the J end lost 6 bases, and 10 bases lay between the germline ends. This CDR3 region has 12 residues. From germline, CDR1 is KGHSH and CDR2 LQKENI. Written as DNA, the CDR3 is TGTGCCAGCTTAACTAGCCCCAATGAGCAGTTCTTC. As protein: CASLTSPNEQFF.

CDR3 loop: CASSSYRALVKTQYF. The CDR3, as DNA: TGCGCCAGCAGCTCATACAGGGCGCTGGTAAAGACCCAGTACTTC. The chain recombines TRBV5-1 with TRBJ2-5, with D perhaps matching TRBD1 (6 bases). The CDR3 runs 15 residues. Per the germline V gene, CDR1 is SGHRS and CDR2 is YFSETQ. Between the trimmed V and J ends, which lost 3 bases and 6 bases, there was a span of 18 bases.